This TCR beta chain was recorded in a study of T cell responses to AZD1222 COVID-19 vaccine. General study points: Mostly white British, mostly female donors; authors suggested clonal diversity may be underestimated. Targeting of unmutated variant regions was reportedly seen in nearly half of spike-specific TCRs. Receipt of two AZD1222 doses was followed by a rise in Spike-specific TCR breadth and depth. In all cases, repertoires were sampled only after the peak T cell response.

The CDR3 has 15 residues. Trimming left V 6 bases short and J 2 bases short, with 16 bases between. Germline values: CDR1 SNHLY, CDR2 FYNNEI. Measured with immunoSEQ multiplex PCR; TCRdb has only the in-frame clones, and not every one. The data contain 180,000 or so clones, over 80% of them singletons. A remark on this clone: Its cognate antigen is unknown.

The sample consisted of peripheral blood, taken 28 days after the second dose of the MenACWY control vaccine. V gene TRBV2 combines with J gene TRBJ1-1, with D possibly being TRBD1 (5 bases). The sequence was obtained from an adult who received the MenACWY meningococcal vaccine as a control. CDR3 sequence (DNA): TGTGCCAGCAGGTGGGGTACAGGCAGCAACACTGAAGCTTTCTTT. This sequence encodes CASRWGTGSNTEAFF.